Shown below are 3 T cell receptor beta chains from a single sample sequenced in a study of CXCR4 blockade with PD-1 therapy in pancreatic cancer. Only in-frame clones appear in the TCRdb table, and some are missing; sequencing was by immunoSEQ multiplex PCR. The table lists about 1,700 clones, over 30% of them singletons. Input material: tumor tissue. The receptors shown here come from a human donor with pancreatic ductal adenocarcinoma.

This chain connects TRBV6-8 to TRBJ1-2, with 12 bases matching TRBD1. V lost 7 bases to trimming and J lost 3 bases; unmatched junction nucleotides: 3. The CDR3 totals 14 residues. Germline CDR1 is MNHGY and CDR2 is SAAAGT. CDR3 sequence reads: CASIRDRGHYGYTF. CDR3 coding DNA: TGTGCCAGCATCCGGGACAGGGGGCACTATGGCTACACCTTC.

The chain couples TRBV18 to TRBJ2-7, with 13 bases aligning to TRBD2. The J segment lost 9 bases and the V segment lost 5 bases, leaving 10 bases of the junction unmatched. This CDR3 spans 15 amino acids. Germline lookup yields CDR1 KGHSH and CDR2 LQKENI. CDR3 sequence (DNA): TGTGCCAGCTCAGCACGACTAGCGGGGGGATCGGTGCAGTACTTC. Translated, it gives CASSARLAGGSVQYF.

V is TRBV19 and J is TRBJ1-6; a weak D match, TRBD1 (5 bases). Germline V gene sequence: CDR1 LNHDA, CDR2 SQIVND (reference sequence). The V gene lost 1 base and the J gene lost 0 bases, with 7 bases spanning the gap. The CDR3 totals 16 residues. For the CDR3, the DNA is TGTGCCAGTAGTATAGCCGGGGCCTCCTATAATTCACCCCTCCACTTT. It encodes CASSIAGASYNSPLHF.